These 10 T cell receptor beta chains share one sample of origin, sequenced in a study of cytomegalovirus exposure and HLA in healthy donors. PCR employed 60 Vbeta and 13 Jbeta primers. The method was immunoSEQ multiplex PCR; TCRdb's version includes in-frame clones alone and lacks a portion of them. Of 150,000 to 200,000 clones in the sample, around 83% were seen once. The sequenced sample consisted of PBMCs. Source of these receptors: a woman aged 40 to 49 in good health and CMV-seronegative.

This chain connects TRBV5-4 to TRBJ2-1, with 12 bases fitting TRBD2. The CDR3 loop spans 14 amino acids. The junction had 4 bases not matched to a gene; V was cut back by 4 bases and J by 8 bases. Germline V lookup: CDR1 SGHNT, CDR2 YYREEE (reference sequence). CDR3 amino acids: CASSATSGSDEQFF. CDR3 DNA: TGTGCCAGCAGCGCGACTAGCGGGAGTGATGAGCAGTTCTTC.

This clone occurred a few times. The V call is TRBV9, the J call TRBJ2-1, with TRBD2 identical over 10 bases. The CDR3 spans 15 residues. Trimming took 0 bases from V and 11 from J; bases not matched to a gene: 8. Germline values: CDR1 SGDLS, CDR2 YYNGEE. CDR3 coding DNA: TGTGCCAGCAGCGTAGGAACAGCGGGAGGGCCTAAGCAGTTCTTC. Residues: CASSVGTAGGPKQFF.

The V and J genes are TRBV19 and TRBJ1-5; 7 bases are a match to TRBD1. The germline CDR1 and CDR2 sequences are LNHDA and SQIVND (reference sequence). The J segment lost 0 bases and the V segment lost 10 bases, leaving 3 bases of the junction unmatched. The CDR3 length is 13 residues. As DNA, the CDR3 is TGTGCCACCGGGACAGATAGCAATCAGCCCCAGCATTTT. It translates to CATGTDSNQPQHF.

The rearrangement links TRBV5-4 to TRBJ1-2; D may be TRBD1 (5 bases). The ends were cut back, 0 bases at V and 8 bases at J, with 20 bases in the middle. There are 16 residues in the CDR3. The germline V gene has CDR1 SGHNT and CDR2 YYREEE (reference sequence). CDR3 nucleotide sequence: TGTGCCAGCAGCTTGGCCCGGGCTCGGAGCGGGGGGGGCTACACCTTC. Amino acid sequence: CASSLARARSGGGYTF.

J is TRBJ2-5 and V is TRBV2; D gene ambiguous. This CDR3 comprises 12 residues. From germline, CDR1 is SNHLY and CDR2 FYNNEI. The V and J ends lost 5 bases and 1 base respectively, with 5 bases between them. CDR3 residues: CASSRLQETQYF. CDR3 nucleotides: TGTGCCAGCAGTAGACTCCAAGAGACCCAGTACTTC.

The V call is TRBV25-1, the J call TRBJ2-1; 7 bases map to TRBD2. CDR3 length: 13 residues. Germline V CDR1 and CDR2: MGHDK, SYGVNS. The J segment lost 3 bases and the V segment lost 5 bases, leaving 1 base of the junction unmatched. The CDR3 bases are TGTGCCAGCAGTAGCGGGAACTACAATGAGCAGTTCTTC. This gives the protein CASSSGNYNEQFF.

Here the CDR3 reads CAWARYVYPLSEQFF. The CDR3 DNA sequence: TGTGCCTGGGCTCGCTATGTTTACCCCCTTTCTGAGCAGTTCTTC. The J gene is TRBJ2-1, the V gene TRBV30, with unresolved D. This CDR3 spans 15 amino acids. Germline CDR1 GTSNPN, CDR2 SVGIG (reference sequence). V lost 5 bases and J lost 9, with 23 bases in between.

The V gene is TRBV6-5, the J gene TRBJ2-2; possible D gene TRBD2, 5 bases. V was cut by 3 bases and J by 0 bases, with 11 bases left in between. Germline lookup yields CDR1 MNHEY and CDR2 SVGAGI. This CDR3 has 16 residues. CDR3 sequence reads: CASSYGPGTNTGELFF. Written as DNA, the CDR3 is TGTGCCAGCAGTTATGGTCCCGGGACGAACACCGGGGAGCTGTTTTTT.

For the CDR3, the DNA is TGTGCCAACGGGGAGGGAGGCTCCTACAATGAGCAGTTCTTC. It is translated as CANGEGGSYNEQFF. This chain uses TRBV2 with TRBJ2-1; 7 bases are shared with TRBD2. V was pared by 10 bases and J by 0 bases, with 6 bases of the junction left unmatched. Germline V lookup: CDR1 SNHLY, CDR2 FYNNEI. The CDR3 is 14 amino acids. Looking up the rest from reference TRBV2 and TRBJ2-1 gives the full variable domain: EPEVTQTPSHQVTQMGQEVILRCVPISNHLYFYWYRQILGQKVEFLVSFYNNEISEKSEIFDDQFSVERPDGSNFTLKIRSTKLEDSAMYFCANGEGGSYNEQFFGPGTRLTVL.

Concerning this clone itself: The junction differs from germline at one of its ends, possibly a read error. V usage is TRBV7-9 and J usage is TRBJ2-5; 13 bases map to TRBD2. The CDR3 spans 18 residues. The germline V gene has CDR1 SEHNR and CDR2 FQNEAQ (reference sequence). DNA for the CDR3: TGTTCCAGCAGCTTAGCCCGGGGACTAGCGGGGATCCAAGAGACCCAGTACTTC. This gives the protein CSSSLARGLAGIQETQYF.